These 22 T cell receptor beta chains were all obtained from the same sample, sequenced in a study of blood T cell repertoires in COVID-19. Generated by immunoSEQ multiplex PCR, the TCRdb table keeps only in-frame clones and is missing some. The sample has over 65,000 clones, about 81% seen once. Sequenced input: peripheral blood. The source of these receptors is a human donor in a cohort sampled during active COVID-19.

This chain joins TRBV25-1 and TRBJ2-1; TRBD1 agrees at 9 bases. Germline V lookup: CDR1 MGHDK, CDR2 SYGVNS. The CDR3 runs to 15 residues. The ends lost 6 bases at V and 7 bases at J; junction bases unmatched: 10. CDR3: CASRETGTGRNEQFF. The CDR3 nucleotides are TGTGCCAGCAGGGAAACCGGGACAGGGCGAAATGAGCAGTTCTTC.

The gene calls are TRBV3-1 (or the pseudogene TRBV3-2) and TRBJ1-1, with TRBD1 identical over 12 bases. Looked up from germline, CDR1 is LGHDT and CDR2 is YNNKEL (reference sequence). Losses at the gene ends were 4 bases for V and 10 bases for J; bases not matched to a gene: 22. The CDR3 runs to 19 residues. CDR3 nucleotide sequence: TGTGCCAGCAGCCTCCCCGATCCGACGACCGGGACAGGGGGCGAAGGAGCTTTCTTT. This translates into CASSLPDPTTGTGGEGAFF.

This clone was observed a handful of times. The chain is built from TRBV28 and TRBJ2-3, with TRBD2 matching over 10 bases. The V gene's germline CDR1 is MDHEN and CDR2 SYDVKM. J was trimmed by 3 bases and V by 6 bases; bases with no gene match: 6. The CDR3 length is 15 residues. CDR3 region: CASRPSGSGTDTQYF. CDR3 nucleotide sequence: TGTGCCAGCAGGCCTAGCGGGAGTGGTACAGATACGCAGTATTTT.

The chain carries TRBV6-5 and TRBJ1-5, with D possibly matching TRBD1 (5 bases). This CDR3 has 13 amino acids. Between the trimmed V and J ends, which lost 2 bases and 7 bases, there was a span of 9 bases. Looked up from germline, CDR1 is MNHEY and CDR2 is SVGAGI. CDR3 amino acids: CASSYGGTQPQHF. CDR3 nucleotides: TGTGCCAGCAGTTACGGCGGGACCCAGCCCCAGCATTTT.

The chain links TRBV18 to TRBJ1-1, with D perhaps TRBD1 (5 bases). This CDR3 contains 15 residues. Per the germline V gene, CDR1 is KGHSH and CDR2 is LQKENI. V lost 4 bases and J lost 0, with 12 bases in between. CDR3 residues: CASSRAGSMNTEAFF. The CDR3 nucleotides are TGTGCCAGCTCACGGGCAGGGTCCATGAACACTGAAGCTTTCTTT.

This chain uses TRBV6-2 or TRBV6-3 with TRBJ2-7; 7 bases line up with TRBD1. This CDR3 is built from 17 residues. V dropped 6 bases and J dropped 5; count of bases not matched to a gene: 19. Germline CDR1 and CDR2: MNHEY and SVGEGT. The CDR3 DNA reads TGTGCCAGCAGCAAACGGGACAGCATGCGGCAGTTGGACGAGCAGTACTTC. Translated: CASSKRDSMRQLDEQYF.

The genes are TRBV2 and TRBJ2-3; the D gene is possibly TRBD2 (6 bases). Trimming shortened V by 6 bases and J by 6 bases, and 22 bases separated the two germline ends. From germline, CDR1 is SNHLY and CDR2 FYNNEI. This CDR3 region has 16 residues. This CDR3 reads CASSPRDSSPLDTQYF. CDR3 DNA sequence: TGTGCCAGCAGCCCTCGGGACTCCTCCCCGCTGGATACGCAGTATTTT.

The chain links TRBV6-1 to TRBJ2-7; 9 bases are a match to TRBD2. V shed 2 bases and J 3 bases; nucleotides not matched to a gene: 5. Germline CDR1 MNHNS, CDR2 SASEGT. The CDR3 loop spans 15 amino acids. The CDR3 loop reads CASSEIAGAGYEQYF. As DNA, the CDR3 is TGTGCCAGCAGTGAAATAGCGGGAGCAGGCTACGAGCAGTACTTC.

The CDR3 DNA reads as TGTGCCAGCAGGACCGGGACAGCTTATAATTCACCCCTCCACTTT. It codes for CASRTGTAYNSPLHF. The chain links TRBV28 to TRBJ1-6, with TRBD1 matching 7 bases. The length of the CDR3 is 15 residues. The J segment lost 4 bases and the V segment lost 6 bases, leaving 6 bases of the junction unmatched. CDR1 MDHEN and CDR2 SYDVKM come from the germline V gene.

This clone came up many times. The chain recombines TRBV4-3 with TRBJ2-7; 11 positions agree with TRBD2. Germline lookup yields CDR1 LGHNA and CDR2 YSLEER. Unmatched junction bases numbered 3, after V lost 1 base and J lost 4 bases. CDR3 length equals 15 residues. DNA for the CDR3: TGCGCCAGCAGCCAAGTGGGGACTAGCGGTTACGAGCAGTACTTC. As protein: CASSQVGTSGYEQYF.

This CDR3 is CASSLSGLADYEQYF. CDR3 DNA sequence: TGTGCCAGCAGCCTCTCCGGACTAGCGGACTACGAGCAGTACTTC. The chain combines TRBV5-6 with TRBJ2-7; 10 nucleotides agree with TRBD2. CDR1 is SGHDT and CDR2 is YYEEEE in the germline V gene. CDR3 length: 15 residues. V lost 4 bases, J lost 3 bases, and 7 bases stayed unmatched.

This chain connects TRBV5-1 to TRBJ2-7; 7 positions match TRBD1. Germline V gives CDR1 SGHRS, CDR2 YFSETQ. After removal of 0 bases from V and 4 bases from J, the junction contained 7 bases not matched to a gene. The CDR3 runs to 15 residues. CDR3 loop: CASSLAAGTAYEQYF. The CDR3 DNA is TGCGCCAGCAGCTTGGCCGCCGGGACAGCTTACGAGCAGTACTTC.

The V and J genes are TRBV27 and TRBJ2-6; tentative D call: TRBD2 (6 bases). CDR1 and CDR2 (germline): MNHEY, SMNVEV (reference sequence). The CDR3 has 17 residues. Trimming removed 6 bases at V and 0 bases at J, with 15 bases between. CDR3 amino acids: CASSLRGGTSGANVLTF. DNA for the CDR3: TGTGCCAGCAGCCTTCGAGGAGGGACCTCTGGGGCCAACGTCCTGACTTTC.

CDR3 nucleotide sequence: TGTGCCAGCAGAAGGGGAACCGGGGAGCTGTTTTTT. Its translation: CASRRGTGELFF. The genes are TRBV2 and TRBJ2-2, with D perhaps matching TRBD1 (5 bases). V lost 6 bases and J lost 5, with 7 bases in between. The CDR3 runs to 12 residues. CDR1 is SNHLY and CDR2 is FYNNEI in the germline V gene.

The chain employs TRBV5-1 and TRBJ2-5; D is perhaps TRBD1 (6 bases). Trimming removed 2 bases from V and 3 bases from J, with 17 bases in between. This CDR3 has 16 amino acids. Germline loops: CDR1 SGHRS, CDR2 YFSETQ. The CDR3 DNA follows: TGCGCCAGCAGCTTCCCCTCGGGACACTCCAAAGAGACCCAGTACTTC. This translates into CASSFPSGHSKETQYF.

CDR3 sequence (DNA): TGCAGCTTTGTACAGGGTATGAACACTGAAGCTTTCTTT. The encoded protein is CSFVQGMNTEAFF. The genes are TRBV29-1 and TRBJ1-1; tentatively, D is TRBD1 (6 bases). Deletions cut 8 bases from V and 0 bases from J, with 13 bases between. CDR1 and CDR2 from the germline V gene are SQVTM and ANQGSEA. The CDR3 is 13 residues long.

The CDR3 protein is CASSSARELNSPLHF. The CDR3 nucleotides read TGTGCCAGCAGCTCCGCCAGGGAACTTAATTCACCCCTCCACTTT. The rearrangement links TRBV11-2 to TRBJ1-6; TRBD1 is a possible D gene (5 bases). Trimming took off 4 bases at V and 6 bases at J, with 13 bases between the two ends. Germline V gene sequence: CDR1 SGHAT, CDR2 FQNNGV. CDR3 size: 15 residues.

This clone occurred a few times. This chain links TRBV11-2 with TRBJ2-1, with 11 bases matching TRBD1. The CDR3 has 15 residues. V lost 3 bases to trimming and J lost 5 bases; unmatched junction nucleotides: 3. Germline CDR1 is SGHAT and CDR2 is FQNNGV. CDR3 sequence (DNA): TGTGCCAGCAGCTTCGGGACAGGGGGGGACAATGAGCAGTTCTTC. Its translation: CASSFGTGGDNEQFF.

This clone was counted ten times or more. V is TRBV4-1 and J is TRBJ2-1, with D tentatively TRBD2 (6 bases). The CDR3 consists of 14 residues. V lost 0 bases, J lost 15 bases, and 18 bases lay in between. The germline CDR1 and CDR2 sequences are MGHRA and YSYEKL. The CDR3 DNA sequence: TGCGCCAGCAGCCAAGAGGGCTTCGGAGGGAGTTGGTTCTTC. Encoded protein: CASSQEGFGGSWFF.

The V gene is TRBV5-1, the J gene TRBJ1-4; D gene uncertain. The CDR3 consists of 12 residues. V lost 4 bases and J 12 bases, leaving 13 bases between the germline ends. Germline loops: CDR1 SGHRS, CDR2 YFSETQ. CDR3: CASSLYGGELFF. CDR3 DNA sequence: TGCGCCAGCAGCCTGTACGGCGGAGAACTGTTTTTT.

This chain joins TRBV6-5 and TRBJ2-2, with TRBD1 identical over 7 bases. The CDR3 consists of 14 residues. With V trimmed by 4 bases and J by 3 bases, 2 bases remained unmatched. CDR1 is MNHEY and CDR2 is SVGAGI in the germline V gene. The CDR3 DNA sequence: TGTGCCAGCAGTTCGACAGGGTACACCGGGGAGCTGTTTTTT. It encodes CASSSTGYTGELFF.

There are a few counts of this clone. The chain links TRBV7-9 to TRBJ1-6; 8 bases map to TRBD1. V trimming: 5 bases; J trimming: 8 bases; junction bases outside the gene matches: 14. This CDR3 comprises 17 residues. The germline V gene encodes CDR1 SEHNR and CDR2 FQNEAQ (reference sequence). CDR3 loop: CASSAGPAGTGYSPLHF. The CDR3 DNA reads TGTGCCAGCAGCGCCGGGCCAGCCGGGACAGGCTATTCACCCCTCCACTTT.